This T cell receptor (beta chain) stems from a study of molecular identifiers for immune sequencing clone quantification. Study-level information: Replicates involved a five-way split of RNA from around 20,000 or 99,000 naive CD8 cells, with sequencing of four. Findings of the study overall: Among about 1 million naive cells, as was reported, spiked Jurkat TCR RNA from one cell was detectable. Clones exceeding 20 RNA copies carried over 98% of effector molecules but under 1% of naive-cell molecules.

This CDR3 is built from 13 residues. The V gene lost 4 bases and the J gene lost 2 bases, with 8 bases spanning the gap. From germline, CDR1 is SGHNT and CDR2 YYREEE (reference sequence). Listed TCR primers, together with previously described methods, were used for the bulk TCR libraries. TCRdb reprocessed the PCR reads with MiXCR, giving one entry per CDR3 protein. Seen here are roughly 630,000 distinct CDR3 sequences, approximately 24% observed once, and the top ten hold 0.7% to 0.95%. Regarding this clonotype: The antigen remains unidentified.

The receptor was isolated from a human donor in good health. Some libraries in this study had Jurkat cell RNA spiked in. The chain joins TRBV5-4 to TRBJ2-3, with no clear D. The sequenced material came from naive CD8+ T cells from blood, with Jurkat cell RNA spiked in. Subset: FACS-sorted CD8+CD4-CCR7+CD45RA+ naive T cells. The CDR3 here is CASSTDNTDTQYF. CDR3 in DNA: TGTGCCAGCAGCACCGATAACACAGATACGCAGTATTTT. Supplemented by reference TRBV5-4 and TRBJ2-3, the full variable domain reads ETGVTQSPTHLIKTRGQQVTLRCSSQSGHNTVSWYQQALGQGPQFIFQYYREEENGRGNFPPRFSGLQFPNYSSELNVNALELDDSALYLCASSTDNTDTQYFGPGTRLTVL.